Listed below are T cell receptor beta chains from one sample, sequenced in a study of CD8 T cells in Susac syndrome. TCRdb reprocessed the immunoSEQ multiplex PCR reads via MiXCR and lists one record per CDR3 protein. The sample has about 130,000 distinct CDR3 sequences, roughly 96% seen once. What was sequenced was CD4+ T cells from PBMCs. The source is a human donor in good health. CDR3s include the opening cysteine and the closing phenylalanine or tryptophan. The order of the fields is J gene, V gene, D gene, clone size, CDR3 protein, CDR3 DNA. The D gene is left open where the match is weak. Rows give clone size only sometimes, using once, few, many, or a class for an expanded clone.

TRBJ2-5 | TRBV11-3 | . | few | CASSLNEETQYF | TGTGCCAGCAGCTTAAATGAAGAGACCCAGTACTTC
TRBJ1-2 | TRBV5-1 | . | . | CASSLTDRFYGYTF | TGCGCCAGCAGCTTGACCGACAGGTTCTATGGCTACACCTTC
TRBJ1-2 | TRBV6-6 | . | . | CASNLNGQGYTF | TGTGCCAGCAACCTCAACGGGCAAGGCTACACCTTC
TRBJ2-1 | TRBV19 | TRBD1 | . | CASSMRGPEAEQFF | TGTGCCAGTAGTATGAGGGGGCCGGAGGCTGAGCAGTTCTTC
TRBJ1-2 | TRBV3-1 | . | . | CASSQDPSYGYTF | TGTGCCAGCAGCCAAGATCCTAGCTATGGCTACACCTTC
TRBJ2-5 | TRBV6-2/TRBV6-3 | . | . | CASSPSGRGQETQYF | TGTGCCAGCAGTCCCAGCGGAAGGGGGCAAGAGACCCAGTACTTC
TRBJ2-5 | TRBV20-1 | . | . | CSARDLRGGEETQYF | TGCAGTGCTAGAGATCTTAGGGGAGGAGAAGAGACCCAGTACTTC
TRBJ2-5 | TRBV2 | TRBD1 | . | CATHRDSQETQYF | TGTGCCACCCACCGGGACAGCCAAGAGACCCAGTACTTC
TRBJ1-5 | TRBV18 | . | . | CASSPSTDTNQPQHF | TGTGCCAGCTCACCTTCGACAGATACTAATCAGCCCCAGCATTTT
TRBJ2-2 | TRBV12-3/TRBV12-4 | . | . | CASSPRSTNTGELFF | TGTGCCAGCAGTCCGCGGAGTACGAACACCGGGGAGCTGTTTTTT
TRBJ2-7 | TRBV5-1 | . | . | CASSLDAGAQEQYF | TGCGCCAGCAGTTTGGACGCAGGGGCTCAAGAGCAGTACTTC
TRBJ2-5 | TRBV4-1 | . | . | CASSHRGDLQQETQYF | TGCGCCAGCAGCCATAGGGGGGACTTACAACAAGAGACCCAGTACTTC
TRBJ2-1 | TRBV27 | . | . | CASSNRGLYNEQFF | TGTGCCAGCAGCAATAGGGGTTTATACAATGAGCAGTTCTTC
TRBJ2-1 | TRBV7-2 | TRBD2 | few | CASSPRTSGYNEQFF | TGTGCCAGCAGCCCCAGGACTAGCGGCTACAATGAGCAGTTCTTC
TRBJ2-7 | TRBV10-2 | TRBD1 | . | CASSQGMGQVTAYEQYF | TGCGCCAGCAGCCAGGGGATGGGACAGGTGACCGCCTACGAGCAGTACTTC
TRBJ2-2 | TRBV20-1 | . | . | CSARKGGAGELFF | TGCAGTGCTAGGAAGGGGGGAGCCGGGGAGCTGTTTTTT
TRBJ1-1 | TRBV30 | . | . | CAWWAGAGTEAFF | TGTGCCTGGTGGGCAGGGGCCGGCACTGAAGCTTTCTTT
TRBJ2-1 | TRBV2 | TRBD1 | . | CASRPTGGPYNEQFF | TGTGCCAGCAGACCCACAGGGGGCCCCTACAATGAGCAGTTCTTC
TRBJ2-1 | TRBV5-1 | . | . | CASSRFEGSSQFF | TGCGCCAGCAGCCGCTTTGAGGGGTCGTCGCAGTTCTTC
TRBJ2-3 | TRBV29-1 | TRBD2 | few | CSVERVAGAGTDTQYF | TGCAGCGTTGAAAGGGTGGCGGGAGCGGGCACAGATACGCAGTATTTT
TRBJ2-6 | TRBV29-1 | . | once | CSAISDFSGANVLTF | TGCAGCGCGATATCGGACTTCTCTGGGGCCAACGTCCTGACTTTC
TRBJ1-1 | TRBV10-2 | . | . | CASSENSEAFF | TGCGCCAGCAGTGAGAACAGTGAAGCTTTCTTT
TRBJ2-1 | TRBV9 | . | once | CASSVEARTSVGGGQFF | TGTGCCAGCAGCGTAGAGGCAAGGACATCCGTGGGGGGAGGGCAGTTCTTC
TRBJ2-7 | TRBV7-2 | . | . | CASSRGRAGVTYEQYF | TGTGCCAGCAGCCGGGGGCGGGCGGGAGTCACCTACGAGCAGTACTTC
TRBJ2-7 | TRBV19 | . | . | CASSKSGNTYEQYF | TGTGCCAGTAGTAAGTCTGGGAATACCTACGAGCAGTACTTC
TRBJ2-7 | TRBV5-1 | TRBD1 | . | CASSVGTGTTYEQYF | TGCGCCAGCAGTGTGGGGACAGGGACGACCTACGAGCAGTACTTC
TRBJ2-2 | TRBV6-1 | TRBD1 | . | CASSHTATGGHTGELFF | TGTGCCAGCAGCCACACCGCGACAGGGGGCCACACCGGGGAGCTGTTTTTT
TRBJ2-2 | TRBV9 | . | once | CASSVAGTNTGELFF | TGTGCCAGCAGCGTAGCAGGAACGAACACCGGGGAGCTGTTTTTT
TRBJ2-2 | TRBV5-8 | . | . | CASSFPVAGELFF | TGTGCCAGCAGCTTCCCCGTAGCCGGGGAGCTGTTTTTT
TRBJ2-1 | TRBV6-5 | . | . | CASTGRGLNEQFF | TGTGCCAGCACGGGGCGGGGGCTCAATGAGCAGTTCTTC
TRBJ2-7 | TRBV5-1 | . | once | CASSPLTANYEQYF | TGCGCCAGCAGCCCACTAACAGCAAACTACGAGCAGTACTTC
TRBJ1-1 | TRBV9 | . | . | CASSARRNTEAFF | TGTGCCAGCAGCGCCCGCAGGAACACTGAAGCTTTCTTT
TRBJ2-2 | TRBV12-3/TRBV12-4 | TRBD1 | once | CASNQRDRGAGELFF | TGTGCCAGCAACCAAAGGGACAGGGGTGCCGGGGAGCTGTTTTTT
TRBJ2-2 | TRBV20-1 | TRBD2 | . | CSALRSGATGELFF | TGCAGTGCTTTACGTAGCGGGGCCACCGGGGAGCTGTTTTTT
TRBJ2-2 | TRBV7-2 | TRBD2 | . | CASSSAPTSVDGELFF | TGTGCCAGCAGCTCCGCCCCGACTAGCGTAGACGGGGAGCTGTTTTTT
TRBJ1-3 | TRBV7-2 | . | . | CASSRGPGALENTIYF | TGTGCCAGCTCCCGTGGCCCAGGGGCTTTAGAAAACACCATATATTTT
TRBJ2-7 | TRBV3-1 | . | once | CASSRSLGDTYEQYF | TGTGCCAGCAGCCGGTCTCTTGGGGATACCTACGAGCAGTACTTC
TRBJ2-7 | TRBV5-1 | . | . | CASSFWTENSYEQYF | TGCGCCAGCAGCTTTTGGACGGAGAACTCCTACGAGCAGTACTTC
TRBJ2-5 | TRBV5-1 | TRBD1 | . | CASSLRDRGQETQYF | TGCGCCAGCAGCTTACGGGACAGAGGCCAAGAGACCCAGTACTTC
TRBJ2-2 | TRBV4-2 | . | once | CASSQESNTGELFF | TGTGCCAGCAGCCAAGAGTCCAACACCGGGGAGCTGTTTTTT
TRBJ1-2 | TRBV5-4 | TRBD1 | . | CASSRTGTYGYTF | TGTGCCAGCAGCCGGACAGGGACCTATGGCTACACCTTC
TRBJ1-2 | TRBV28 | . | . | CASGTRVTGGYTF | TGTGCCAGCGGAACCAGGGTGACAGGTGGCTACACCTTC
TRBJ2-5 | TRBV5-1 | . | . | CASSFFRDGETQYF | TGCGCCAGCAGCTTTTTCAGGGATGGGGAGACCCAGTACTTC
TRBJ2-4 | TRBV6-1 | TRBD1 | once | CASSPLQGKIAKNIQYF | TGTGCCAGCAGTCCCCTACAGGGGAAAATAGCCAAAAACATTCAGTACTTC
TRBJ2-5 | TRBV12-3/TRBV12-4 | . | . | CASSGDRVGGLAGGTQYF | TGTGCCAGCAGCGGGGACAGGGTCGGGGGACTAGCCGGAGGGACCCAGTACTTC